This passage covers 19 T cell receptor beta chains from one sample sequenced in a study of blood T cell repertoires in COVID-19. Data came from immunoSEQ multiplex PCR; TCRdb stores just in-frame clones and leaves some out. The table shows 230,000 or so clones, with roughly 88% occurring only once. Sequencing was performed on PBMCs or T cells enriched from blood (not recorded which). Receptors originate from a woman in her thirties or forties with acute COVID-19.

Here the CDR3 reads CASSLAGVAEQYV. Here the CDR3 DNA reads TGTGCCAGCAGTTTAGCGGGAGTGGCCGAGCAGTACGTC. The J gene is TRBJ2-7, the V gene TRBV6-5; TRBD2 matches at 9 bases. J was trimmed by 6 bases and V by 4 bases; bases with no gene match: 4. There are 13 residues in the CDR3. In germline, CDR1 is MNHEY, CDR2 SVGAGI.

This clone was recorded a few times. The V gene is TRBV30, the J gene TRBJ1-1; D ambiguous. The germline V gene has CDR1 GTSNPN and CDR2 SVGIG (reference sequence). CDR3 length equals 13 residues. With 5 bases removed from V and 4 bases from J, the gap between germline ends came to 14 bases. Written as DNA, the CDR3 is TGTGCCTGGCAGAACGAGCGGACCACTGAAGCTTTCTTT. Its translation: CAWQNERTTEAFF.

J is TRBJ1-5 and V is TRBV28; 9 positions agree with TRBD1. Germline CDR1 reads MDHEN; CDR2 reads SYDVKM. V was pared by 6 bases and J by 7 bases, with 10 bases of the junction left unmatched. This CDR3 is built from 15 residues. The CDR3 here is CASSRPGQGRQPQHF. The CDR3 region has the DNA TGTGCCAGCAGCCGACCGGGACAGGGTCGGCAGCCCCAGCATTTT.

Only a few counts were recorded for this clone. The chain is built from TRBV7-9 and TRBJ1-2, with a possible D match to TRBD1 (5 bases). The V and J ends lost 0 bases and 7 bases respectively, with 15 bases between them. The CDR3 has 15 amino acids. Germline V gene sequence: CDR1 SEHNR, CDR2 FQNEAQ (reference sequence). The CDR3 DNA sequence: TGTGCCAGCAGCTTAGCTCAAGGAGGGGCGAGTGGCTACACCTTC. Encoded protein: CASSLAQGGASGYTF.

The chain links TRBV19 to TRBJ2-3, with a possible D match to TRBD1 (6 bases). The CDR3 loop spans 15 amino acids. Germline V lookup: CDR1 LNHDA, CDR2 SQIVND (reference sequence). V lost 3 bases and J lost 2, with 12 bases in between. The CDR3 reads CASSIGGTTTDTQYF. The DNA for the CDR3 is TGTGCCAGTAGTATTGGGGGCACAACCACAGATACGCAGTATTTT.

CDR3 in amino acids: CASSLFGVQGAEEAFF. For the CDR3, the DNA is TGTGCCAGCAGTCTATTTGGGGTACAGGGGGCGGAGGAAGCTTTCTTT. The V call is TRBV27, the J call TRBJ1-1, with TRBD1 identical over 9 bases. The CDR3 runs to 16 residues. The germline gives CDR1 MNHEY, CDR2 SMNVEV (reference sequence). V trimming: 5 bases; J trimming: 8 bases; junction bases outside the gene matches: 15.

This clone was found a few times. This chain joins TRBV7-9 and TRBJ1-2; no clear D. V lost 1 base, J lost 8 bases, and 8 bases lay in between. The CDR3 extends over 12 amino acids. Germline V lookup: CDR1 SEHNR, CDR2 FQNEAQ (reference sequence). Here the CDR3 DNA reads TGTGCCAGCAGCTTAGGACCGGGGGGCTACACCTTC. Its protein is CASSLGPGGYTF.

This clone was seen just once. J is TRBJ1-6 and V is TRBV9; possible D gene TRBD1, 5 bases. This CDR3 contains 15 residues. The germline V and J ends were trimmed by 0 bases and 5 bases, with 9 bases remaining between them. Germline V lookup: CDR1 SGDLS, CDR2 YYNGEE. CDR3 residues: CASSVGVRDNSPLHF. The CDR3 nucleotides are TGTGCCAGCAGCGTAGGGGTCAGGGATAATTCACCCCTCCACTTT.

Concerning this clone: The same CDR3 is also encoded by other DNA sequences in this sample. This chain links TRBV19 with TRBJ1-2; the D gene is possibly TRBD1 (6 bases). The CDR3 runs 14 residues. Trimming pared 3 bases from V and 0 bases from J, leaving 8 bases between. Germline-derived CDR1 and CDR2 are LNHDA and SQIVND (reference sequence). CDR3 bases: TGTGCCAGTAGTATTCAGGGGACTAACTATGGCTACACCTTC. Its protein product is CASSIQGTNYGYTF.

The sample holds one count of this clone. This chain joins TRBV30 and TRBJ1-1; unclear D gene. Germline CDR1 reads GTSNPN; CDR2 reads SVGIG (reference sequence). Trimming removed 3 bases at V and 1 base at J, with 12 bases between. This CDR3 comprises 14 residues. The chain's CDR3 is CAWRKNRENTEAFF. In DNA, the CDR3 is TGTGCCTGGAGGAAGAACAGAGAGAACACTGAAGCTTTCTTT.

This sequence joins TRBV5-5 and TRBJ1-3; 8 nucleotides align to TRBD1. Germline V lookup: CDR1 SGHKS, CDR2 YYEKEE (reference sequence). V dropped 4 bases and J dropped 4; count of bases not matched to a gene: 7. The CDR3 runs 15 residues. CDR3 in amino acids: CASSPDRVTGNTIYF. Here the CDR3 DNA reads TGTGCCAGCAGCCCGGACAGGGTCACAGGAAACACCATATATTTT.

This chain uses TRBV6-6 with TRBJ2-1, with 7 bases identical to TRBD2. Germline V gene lookup returns CDR1 MNHNY and CDR2 SVGAGI (reference sequence). The length of the CDR3 is 15 residues. V trimming: 0 bases; J trimming: 7 bases; junction bases outside the gene matches: 6. The DNA for the CDR3 is TGTGCCAGCAGTTACTCGCGACTAGCTCCTAATGAGCAGTTCTTC. Protein: CASSYSRLAPNEQFF.

This sequence joins TRBV2 and TRBJ1-5; D is perhaps TRBD1 (6 bases). The CDR3 totals 13 residues. V lost 0 bases, J lost 8 bases, and 8 bases lay in between. Germline values: CDR1 SNHLY, CDR2 FYNNEI. The DNA for the CDR3 is TGTGCCAGCAGTGAAGCAACAGGGAAGCCCCAGCATTTT. It yields the protein CASSEATGKPQHF.

For this clone: In the same sample, other DNA sequences code for this CDR3. The chain couples TRBV19 to TRBJ1-2, with 8 bases identical to TRBD1. The CDR3 loop spans 14 amino acids. V was clipped by 3 bases and J by 1 base; unmatched bases: 1. The germline V gene has CDR1 LNHDA and CDR2 SQIVND (reference sequence). This chain's CDR3 is CASSIDRGNYGYTF. CDR3 coding DNA: TGTGCCAGTAGTATTGACAGGGGTAACTATGGCTACACCTTC.

The V gene is TRBV4-1, the J gene TRBJ2-3; TRBD1 might be the D (5 bases). V was trimmed by 1 base and J by 0 bases, leaving 11 bases between them. The CDR3 sequence is 16 residues long. Germline CDR1 MGHRA, CDR2 YSYEKL. The DNA of the CDR3 is TGCGCCAGCAGCCAAGTTTTGACAGTAAGCACAGATACGCAGTATTTT. This translates into CASSQVLTVSTDTQYF.

The chain carries TRBV7-9 and TRBJ1-6, with TRBD1 matching over 9 bases. This CDR3 contains 15 residues. The V segment lost 0 bases and the J segment 8 bases; nucleotides outside the gene matches: 2. Germline assignment: CDR1 SEHNR and CDR2 FQNEAQ (reference sequence). The CDR3, as DNA: TGTGCCAGCAGCTTAGCGACAGGGGGAGATTCACCCCTCCACTTT. Its protein is CASSLATGGDSPLHF.

This chain joins TRBV24-1 and TRBJ2-2; TRBD2 aligns across 7 bases. This CDR3 has 16 residues. The germline V gene encodes CDR1 KGHDR and CDR2 SFDVKD. Germline trimming cut 1 base from V and 2 bases from J; bases unmatched to any gene: 3. The CDR3 DNA reads as TGTGCCACCAGTGATTTTCCGGGAGGAAACACCGGGGAGCTGTTTTTT. It encodes CATSDFPGGNTGELFF.

The CDR3 DNA follows: TGTGCCATCAGCCGGGAGGGATCCCCCTACGAGCAGTACGTC. The encoded protein is CAISREGSPYEQYV. The chain has TRBV10-3 and TRBJ2-7, with TRBD2 matching over 8 bases. The junction had 6 bases not matched to a gene; V was cut back by 6 bases and J by 2 bases. Germline-derived CDR1 and CDR2 are ENHRY and SYGVKD. The CDR3 runs 14 residues.

Regarding this clone: Distinct nucleotide sequences in the sample also encode this CDR3. The rearrangement joins TRBV5-1 to TRBJ2-7; TRBD1 aligns across 9 bases. Germline V gives CDR1 SGHRS, CDR2 YFSETQ. The J segment lost 5 bases and the V segment lost 0 bases, leaving 3 bases of the junction unmatched. There are 14 residues in the CDR3. The CDR3 reads CASSLGDRADEQYF. CDR3 DNA: TGCGCCAGCAGCTTGGGGGACAGGGCAGACGAGCAGTACTTC.